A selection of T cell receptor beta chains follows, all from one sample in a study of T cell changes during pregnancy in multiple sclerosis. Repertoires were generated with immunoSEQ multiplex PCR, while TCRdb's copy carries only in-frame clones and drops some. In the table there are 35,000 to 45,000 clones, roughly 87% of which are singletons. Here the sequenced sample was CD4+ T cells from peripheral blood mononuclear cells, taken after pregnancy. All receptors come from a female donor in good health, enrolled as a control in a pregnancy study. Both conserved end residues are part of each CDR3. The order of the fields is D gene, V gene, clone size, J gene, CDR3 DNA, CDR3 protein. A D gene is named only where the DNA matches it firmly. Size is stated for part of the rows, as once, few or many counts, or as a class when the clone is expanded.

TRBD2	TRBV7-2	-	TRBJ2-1	TGTGCCAGCAGCTTAAGGCGGGGGGCCTTGAATGAGCAGTTCTTC	CASSLRRGALNEQFF
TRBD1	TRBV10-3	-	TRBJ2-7	TGTGCCATCAGTGGGGGACAGGGTGTGGAGCAGTACTTC	CAISGGQGVEQYF
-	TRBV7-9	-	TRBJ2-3	TGTGCCAGCAGCTCCGACATAATGGCAGATACGCAGTATTTT	CASSSDIMADTQYF
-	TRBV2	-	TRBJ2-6	TGTGCCAGCAGTACGGTCAGGGCTGGGGCCAACGTCCTGACTTTC	CASSTVRAGANVLTF
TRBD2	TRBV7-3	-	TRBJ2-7	TGTGCCAGCAGCTTAATGGGCCTAGCGGGGGTTCACGAGCAGTACTTC	CASSLMGLAGVHEQYF
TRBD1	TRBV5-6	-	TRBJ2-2	TGTGCCAGCAGCTTGGGACAGGGAGTAACCGGGGAGCTGTTTTTT	CASSLGQGVTGELFF
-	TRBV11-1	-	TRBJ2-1	TGTGCCAGCAGCTTAGGGGCAGGCTCCTACAATGAGCAGTTCTTC	CASSLGAGSYNEQFF
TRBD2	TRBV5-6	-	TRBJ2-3	TGTGCCAGCAGCTCGGGACTAGCGAACACAGATACGCAGTATTTT	CASSSGLANTDTQYF
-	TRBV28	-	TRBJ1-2	TGTGCCAGCAGTTTCGATCGAGCAGGTGGCTTTCTCGGCTACACCTTC	CASSFDRAGGFLGYTF
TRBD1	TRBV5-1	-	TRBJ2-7	TGCGCCAGCAGCCCTGGGACAGGAGCCGGCGAGCAGTACTTC	CASSPGTGAGEQYF
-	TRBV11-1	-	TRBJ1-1	TGTGCCAGCAGCTCTGGGACATTGAAGAACACTGAAGCTTTCTTT	CASSSGTLKNTEAFF
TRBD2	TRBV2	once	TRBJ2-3	TGTGCCAGCGGGACTAGGAGTACGCAGTATTTT	CASGTRSTQYF
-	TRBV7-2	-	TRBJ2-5	TGTGCCAGCAGCCTTCACAGGGTGGGCTTGGGGCAAGAGACCCAGTACTTC	CASSLHRVGLGQETQYF
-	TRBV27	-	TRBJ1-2	TGTGCCAGCAGTTTAGGAGGTTCCCCTAACTATGGCTACACCTTC	CASSLGGSPNYGYTF
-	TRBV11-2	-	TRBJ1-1	TGTGCCAGCAGCTTAGACGCCCTGGGCATAAACACTGAAGCTTTCTTT	CASSLDALGINTEAFF
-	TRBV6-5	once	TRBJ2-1	TGTGCCAGCAGCCGGGATCTTTACAATGAGCAGTTCTTC	CASSRDLYNEQFF
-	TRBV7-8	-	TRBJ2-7	TGTGCCAGCAGCTTAGAGGGACTCTACGAGCAGTACTTC	CASSLEGLYEQYF
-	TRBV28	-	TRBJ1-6	TGTGCCAGCAGCCGTACCAGGGGAGCAACGGATTCACCCCTCCACTTT	CASSRTRGATDSPLHF
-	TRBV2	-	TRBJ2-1	TGTGCCAGCAGGTCCAGGGGCTCCTACAATGAGCAGTTCTTC	CASRSRGSYNEQFF
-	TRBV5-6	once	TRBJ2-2	TGTGCCAGCAGCTTGGGGCTCAGGGTGGGGACCGGGGAGCTGTTTTTT	CASSLGLRVGTGELFF
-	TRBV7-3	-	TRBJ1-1	TGTGCCAGCAGCTTAATCGGGGGAGGGCCGAACACTGAAGCTTTCTTT	CASSLIGGGPNTEAFF
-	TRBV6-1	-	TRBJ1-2	TGTGCCAGCACGAGGGACTATGGCTACACCTTC	CASTRDYGYTF
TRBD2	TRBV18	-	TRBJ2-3	TGTGCCAGCTCACCTTCCCTAGCGGGCACAGATACGCAGTATTTT	CASSPSLAGTDTQYF
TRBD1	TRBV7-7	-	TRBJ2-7	TGTGCTAGCAGCTTGGGACAGGGGGGGACCTACGAGCAGTACTTC	CASSLGQGGTYEQYF
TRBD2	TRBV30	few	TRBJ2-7	TGTGCCTGGAGATTAGCGGGACCCTACTACGAGCAGTACTTC	CAWRLAGPYYEQYF
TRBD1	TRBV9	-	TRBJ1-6	TGTGCCAGCAGCGTATTAGACAGGGGAGCTAATTCACCCCTCCACTTT	CASSVLDRGANSPLHF
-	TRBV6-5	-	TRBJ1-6	TGTGCCAGCAGTTACGGAGGGATCAATTCACCCCTCCACTTT	CASSYGGINSPLHF
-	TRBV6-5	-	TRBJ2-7	TGTGCCAGCAGTTACTCGTGGCGGGGAGGCTACGAGCAGTACTTC	CASSYSWRGGYEQYF
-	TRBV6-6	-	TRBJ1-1	TGTGCCAGCACCTTTACAGGGACCGCTTTCTTT	CASTFTGTAFF
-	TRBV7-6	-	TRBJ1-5	TGTGCCAGCAGCTTACAGAGAGGACAGCCCCAGCATTTT	CASSLQRGQPQHF
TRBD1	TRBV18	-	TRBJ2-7	TGTGCCAGCTCACCCCTGGCACGGACAGGGAATTCCTACGAGCAGTACTTC	CASSPLARTGNSYEQYF
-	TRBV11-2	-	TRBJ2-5	TGTGCCAGCAGCCTCCGAGAGACCCAGTACTTC	CASSLRETQYF
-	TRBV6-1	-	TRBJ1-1	TGTGCCAGCAGTCCTCCGGGAGGAAGAGAGGCTTTCTTT	CASSPPGGREAFF
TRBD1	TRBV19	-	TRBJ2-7	TGTGCCAGTAGTAGCCGGGACAGTCTCTCCTACGAGCAGTACTTC	CASSSRDSLSYEQYF
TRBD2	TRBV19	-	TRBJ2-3	TGTGCCACCGTCGAAGCGGGAACCACAGATACGCAGTATTTT	CATVEAGTTDTQYF
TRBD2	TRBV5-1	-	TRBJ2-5	TGCGCCAGCAGCTGGACGACTAGCGGGGGACAAGAGACCCAGTACTTC	CASSWTTSGGQETQYF
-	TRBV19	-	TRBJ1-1	TGTGCCAGTAGTATAGGGCAGGGTGCAATGAACACTGAAGCTTTCTTT	CASSIGQGAMNTEAFF
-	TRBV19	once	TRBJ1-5	TGTGCCAGTACTCGGCAGGGCGGTCAGCCCCAGCATTTT	CASTRQGGQPQHF
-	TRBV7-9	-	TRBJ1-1	TGTGCCAGCAGCCCTCGGGGGGGGGCAATCCCCACTGAAGCTTTCTTT	CASSPRGGAIPTEAFF
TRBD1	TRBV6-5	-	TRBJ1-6	TGTGCCAGCAGTTTTGGGGGACAGCCAGGTTCACCCCTCCACTTT	CASSFGGQPGSPLHF
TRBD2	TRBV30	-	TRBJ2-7	TGTGCCTGGACCCCGGTTGGCGGGAGGGGCTCCTACGAGCAGTACTTC	CAWTPVGGRGSYEQYF
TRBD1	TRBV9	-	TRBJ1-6	TGTGCCAGCAGCGTCGGACAGGAACATAATTCACCCCTCCACTTT	CASSVGQEHNSPLHF
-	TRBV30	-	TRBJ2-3	TGTGCCTGGACCCCCCGGGGAGGGGACAATACGCAGTATTTT	CAWTPRGGDNTQYF
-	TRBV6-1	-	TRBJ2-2	TGTGCCAGCAGTAGGCGCCAGGCGAACACCGGGGAGCTGTTTTTT	CASSRRQANTGELFF
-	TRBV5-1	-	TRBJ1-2	TGCGCCAGCAGCCCAGACATCCCTATCTATGGCTACACCTTC	CASSPDIPIYGYTF
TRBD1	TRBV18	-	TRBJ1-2	TGTGCCAGCTCACCACTGTCGACAGGGGGAGTCGTTGGCTACACCTTC	CASSPLSTGGVVGYTF
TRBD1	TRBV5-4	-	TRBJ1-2	TGTGCCAGCAGCTTGGGGGGACAGGGCCGTAACTATGGCTACACCTTC	CASSLGGQGRNYGYTF
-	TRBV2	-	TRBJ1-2	TGTGCCAGCAGTCAGGGCTATGGCTACACCTTC	CASSQGYGYTF
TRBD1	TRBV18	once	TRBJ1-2	TGTGCCAGCTCACCAGGGACAGGGATGGGCGGAAACTATGGCTACACCTTC	CASSPGTGMGGNYGYTF
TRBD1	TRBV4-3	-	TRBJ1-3	TGCGCCAGCAGCCAAGGGGTTCCAGGGGGGTCTGGAAACACCATATATTTT	CASSQGVPGGSGNTIYF
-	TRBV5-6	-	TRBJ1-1	TGTGCCAGCAGCTTCTCGACACCGAACACTGAAGCTTTCTTT	CASSFSTPNTEAFF
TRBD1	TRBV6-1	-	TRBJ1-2	TGTGCCAGCAGAGATATTGACAGGGGAAGAGGCTACACCTTC	CASRDIDRGRGYTF
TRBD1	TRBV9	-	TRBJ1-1	TGTGCCAGCAGTAGCGGACAGGGTGACACTGAAGCTTTCTTT	CASSSGQGDTEAFF